The present entry profiles one T cell receptor (beta chain) with its context. Antigen unknown. This specimen belongs to a study of cytomegalovirus exposure and HLA in healthy donors. Study-level findings and limits: Follow-up analysis seemed to connect common viral pathogens with several of the most significant clusters identified. A list of around 150 TCR beta chains associated with cytomegalovirus was given.

A multiplex PCR was run with 60 Vbeta primers and 13 Jbeta primers. Sequencing was performed with immunoSEQ multiplex PCR; in TCRdb, only in-frame clones are kept and a portion is missing. The sample shows 150,000 to 200,000 clones, more than 65% of them seen only once. The TCR originated in a man aged 40-49 years in good health and CMV-seropositive. The sequencing sample was made of PBMCs.

The CDR3 DNA sequence: TGTGCCAGCAGCGGGGACAGGGGACCTAATGAAAAACTGTTTTTT. Translating it yields CASSGDRGPNEKLFF. The chain uses TRBV9 and TRBJ1-4; 10 positions match TRBD1. The ends lost 3 bases at V and 3 bases at J; junction bases unmatched: 2. The CDR3 loop spans 15 amino acids. Per germline, CDR1 SGDLS and CDR2 YYNGEE.